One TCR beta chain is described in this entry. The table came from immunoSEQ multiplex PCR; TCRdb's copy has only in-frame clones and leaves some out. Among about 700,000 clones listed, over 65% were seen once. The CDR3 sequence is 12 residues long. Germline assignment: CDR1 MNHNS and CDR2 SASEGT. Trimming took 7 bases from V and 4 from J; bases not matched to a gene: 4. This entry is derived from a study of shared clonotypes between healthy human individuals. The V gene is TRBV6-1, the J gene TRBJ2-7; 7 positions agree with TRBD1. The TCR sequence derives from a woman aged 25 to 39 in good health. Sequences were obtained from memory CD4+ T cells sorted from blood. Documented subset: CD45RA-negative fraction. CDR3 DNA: TGTGCCAGCATGAGACAGGGATACGAGCAGTACTTC. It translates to CASMRQGYEQYF.